The next 21 T cell receptor beta chains were all read from a single sample in a study of blood T cells in healthy people across ages (dated by TCRdb to between 2015 and 2016). The library was built by means of 5' RACE. Reads for this sample came from an Illumina HiSeq 2500. The second PCR ran for about 7 to 11 cycles and used a J-beta primer mix along with a sample-barcoded 5' primer. The public reads were reanalyzed by TCRdb: fastp trimming at Q25, MiXCR alignment, in-frame beta chains only. Every entry covers one CDR3 protein and lists the most common genes and DNA from its rows. The sample table holds 1.4 million to 1.5 million distinct CDR3 sequences, of which around two fifths were seen once. Together, the top ten hold roughly 7.9% of the sample. The material sequenced was blood. These receptors originate from a woman under 30 in good health.

This chain joins TRBV5-4 and TRBJ2-5; no clear D gene. The CDR3 runs 13 residues. Trimming cost V 2 bases and J 5 bases, with 10 bases left between them. Germline lookup yields CDR1 SGHNT and CDR2 YYREEE (reference sequence). CDR3 residues: CASSLLPTETQYF. In DNA, the CDR3 is TGTGCCAGCAGCTTATTACCGACGGAGACCCAGTACTTC.

A remark on this clonotype: The junction departs from the called germline gene at one end, perhaps through a read error. The rearrangement uses TRBV6-6 and TRBJ1-5; 10 bases agree with TRBD1. Germline V gives CDR1 MNHNY, CDR2 SVGAGI (reference sequence). There are 17 residues in the CDR3. The CDR3 is CASRYSRDRGRGQPQHF. CDR3 sequence (DNA): TGTGCCAGCAGGTACTCCCGGGACAGGGGTCGTGGTCAGCCCCAGCATTTT.

The V and J genes are TRBV3-1 and TRBJ2-1; D is unresolved. This CDR3 comprises 13 residues. Between the trimmed V and J ends, which lost 1 base and 4 bases, there was a span of 5 bases. Germline CDR1 LGHDT, CDR2 YNNKEL (reference sequence). CDR3 in DNA: TGTGCCAGCAGCCAAGTTATTTACAATGAGCAGTTCTTC. Translated: CASSQVIYNEQFF.

Of note for this clonotype: A read error may account for a junction end that differs from germline. The V and J genes are TRBV5-1 and TRBJ2-7; tentatively, D is TRBD2 (7 bases). This CDR3 has 12 residues. Germline V gene sequence: CDR1 SGHRS, CDR2 YFSETQ. Written as DNA, the CDR3 is TGCGCCGGCAGCTCAGGACAGCGGGATAAGTACTTC. Its translation is CAGSSGQRDKYF.

CDR3 amino acids: CASSERVAASNEQFF. Here the CDR3 DNA reads TGTGCCAGCAGTGAGAGGGTAGCGGCCTCCAATGAGCAGTTCTTC. The rearrangement links TRBV2 to TRBJ2-1, with D tentatively TRBD2 (6 bases). CDR3 size: 15 residues. Germline CDR1 reads SNHLY; CDR2 reads FYNNEI. V lost 3 bases, J lost 6 bases, and 15 bases lay in between. Together with reference TRBV2 and TRBJ2-1, the CDR3 gives the full variable domain: EPEVTQTPSHQVTQMGQEVILRCVPISNHLYFYWYRQILGQKVEFLVSFYNNEISEKSEIFDDQFSVERPDGSNFTLKIRSTKLEDSAMYFCASSERVAASNEQFFGPGTRLTVL.

V and J are TRBV3-1 and TRBJ2-1; D might be TRBD2 (5 bases). The germline V gene has CDR1 LGHDT and CDR2 YNNKEL (reference sequence). Trimming removed 4 bases from V and 7 bases from J, with 8 bases in between. The CDR3 runs to 12 residues. The DNA of the CDR3 is TGTGCCAGCAGCCCGTGGGAGAATGAGCAGTTCTTC. As protein: CASSPWENEQFF.

This chain connects TRBV6-6 to TRBJ2-1; 8 positions match TRBD2. The CDR3 runs 16 residues. Germline V lookup: CDR1 MNHNY, CDR2 SVGAGI (reference sequence). The V segment lost 7 bases and the J segment 4 bases; nucleotides outside the gene matches: 12. The DNA of the CDR3 is TGTGCCAGCAACTACGGGAGGGGGAAGGGTTACAATGAGCAGTTCTTC. Protein product: CASNYGRGKGYNEQFF.

J is TRBJ1-2 and V is TRBV6-6; D uncertain. Germline V gene sequence: CDR1 MNHNY, CDR2 SVGAGI (reference sequence). This CDR3 comprises 13 residues. The germline V and J ends were trimmed by 8 bases and 0 bases, with 10 bases remaining between them. CDR3 protein: CASQRNSNYGYTF. The DNA of the CDR3 is TGTGCCAGCCAGAGGAATTCTAACTATGGCTACACCTTC.

This clonotype has more than one count but fewer than ten. The chain links TRBV7-2 to TRBJ2-3, with 7 bases identical to TRBD2. CDR3 length equals 16 residues. V trimming: 1 base; J trimming: 9 bases; junction bases outside the gene matches: 13. Germline lookup yields CDR1 SGHTA and CDR2 FQGNSA. CDR3 DNA: TGTGCCAGCAGCTTAGTCGTGGCGGGGCGGGGAGGGACGCAGTATTTT. Protein product: CASSLVVAGRGGTQYF. The variable domain in full, with the rest retrieved from reference TRBV7-2 and TRBJ2-3, is GAGVSQSPSNKVTEKGKDVELRCDPISGHTALYWYRQSLGQGLEFLIYFQGNSAPDKSGLPSDRFSAERTGGSVSTLTIQRTQQEDSAVYLCASSLVVAGRGGTQYFGPGTRLTVL.

The chain combines TRBV2 with TRBJ1-5; D not resolved. CDR3 length equals 15 residues. Germline CDR1 is SNHLY and CDR2 is FYNNEI. V was trimmed by 0 bases and J by 0 bases, leaving 6 bases between them. CDR3 DNA sequence: TGTGCCAGCAGTGAAGCGCCCACTAGCAATCAGCCCCAGCATTTT. Amino acid sequence: CASSEAPTSNQPQHF.

The V gene is TRBV18, the J gene TRBJ1-5; D not certain. This CDR3 is 13 amino acids long. Germline CDR1 reads KGHSH; CDR2 reads LQKENI. The V gene lost 8 bases and the J gene lost 5 bases, with 13 bases spanning the gap. In nucleotides, the CDR3 is TGTGCCAGCAGCCCCGGTGGCGATCAGCCCCAGCATTTT. It codes for CASSPGGDQPQHF.

This chain links TRBV11-2 with TRBJ2-1; 13 bases line up with TRBD2. CDR1 is SGHAT and CDR2 is FQNNGV in the germline V gene. The CDR3 is 21 residues long. J gave up 4 bases and V 5 bases, and 20 bases lay outside the gene matches. CDR3 bases: TGTGCCAGCAGCCCAACCCCCTACGGACTAGCGGGGGCCGCCCCTTACAATGAGCAGTTCTTC. Its protein is CASSPTPYGLAGAAPYNEQFF. The entire variable domain, with the rest obtained from reference TRBV11-2 and TRBJ2-1, is as follows: EAGVAQSPRYKIIEKRQSVAFWCNPISGHATLYWYQQILGQGPKLLIQFQNNGVVDDSQLPKDRFSAERLKGVDSTLKIQPAKLEDSAVYLCASSPTPYGLAGAAPYNEQFFGPGTRLTVL.

The chain combines TRBV10-2 with TRBJ1-6, with D uncertain. Deletions cut 3 bases from V and 13 bases from J, with 13 bases between. The length of the CDR3 is 13 residues. Germline CDR1 and CDR2: WSHSY and SAAADI. The CDR3 loop is CASSEWNEAPLHF. The CDR3 region has the DNA TGCGCCAGCAGTGAATGGAATGAGGCCCCCCTCCACTTT.

The J gene is TRBJ2-7, the V gene TRBV27; no clear D gene. CDR1 is MNHEY and CDR2 is SMNVEV in the germline V gene (reference sequence). The V end lost 5 bases, the J end lost 2 bases, and 16 bases lay between the germline ends. This CDR3 comprises 15 residues. Written as DNA, the CDR3 is TGTGCCAGCAGTCCCTCATTGGGGAACGCCTACGAGCAGTACTTC. Translation gives CASSPSLGNAYEQYF.

J is TRBJ1-2 and V is TRBV29-1; D not resolved. The V gene's germline CDR1 is SQVTM and CDR2 ANQGSEA. This CDR3 is 12 amino acids long. The V and J ends lost 3 bases and 5 bases respectively, with 10 bases between them. The DNA for the CDR3 is TGCAGCGTTGATTCAGTAGGATATGGCTACACCTTC. Translation: CSVDSVGYGYTF.

V usage is TRBV2 and J usage is TRBJ2-1, with 9 bases lining up with TRBD2. Germline trimming cut 10 bases from V and 4 bases from J; bases unmatched to any gene: 8. The CDR3 contains 14 residues. The germline gives CDR1 SNHLY, CDR2 FYNNEI. CDR3 region: CATGRLAAYNEQFF. In nucleotides, the CDR3 is TGTGCCACAGGTAGACTAGCGGCTTACAATGAGCAGTTCTTC.

The V and J genes are TRBV7-9 and TRBJ1-6; 8 bases line up with TRBD1. V dropped 4 bases and J dropped 0; count of bases not matched to a gene: 8. The CDR3 has 18 residues. The germline V gene encodes CDR1 SEHNR and CDR2 FQNEAQ (reference sequence). The CDR3 spells CASSYGQGGSSYNSPLHF. The CDR3 region has the DNA TGTGCCAGCAGCTATGGACAGGGTGGGAGCTCCTATAATTCACCCCTCCACTTT.

This clonotype was observed a few times. The rearrangement links TRBV18 to TRBJ2-1; 16 nucleotides match TRBD2. Germline loops: CDR1 KGHSH, CDR2 LQKENI. CDR3 length equals 18 residues. J gave up 0 bases and V 3 bases, and 2 bases lay outside the gene matches. CDR3 sequence reads: CASSPGLAGGPSYNEQFF. The CDR3 region has the DNA TGTGCCAGCTCACCGGGACTAGCGGGAGGGCCCTCCTACAATGAGCAGTTCTTC.

This clonotype was detected only a few times. This chain connects TRBV27 to TRBJ2-3, with 8 bases identical to TRBD2. V lost 6 bases to trimming and J lost 3 bases; unmatched junction nucleotides: 11. The CDR3 is 16 amino acids. Germline V lookup: CDR1 MNHEY, CDR2 SMNVEV (reference sequence). The CDR3 DNA reads TGTGCCAGCAGCAAGGGATCGGGGGGGCAAACAGATACGCAGTATTTT. This gives the protein CASSKGSGGQTDTQYF.

This clonotype was counted between two and nine times. The chain combines TRBV20-1 with TRBJ2-3; D unclear. The CDR3 contains 13 residues. Germline CDR1 DFQATT, CDR2 SNEGSKA (reference sequence). Trimming took 3 bases from V and 1 from J, leaving 8 bases between them. CDR3 DNA sequence: TGCAGTGCTAGCCCCTGGGGCACAGATACGCAGTATTTT. Residues: CSASPWGTDTQYF.

The table lists this clonotype with a few counts. One junction end disagrees with the germline gene, perhaps due to a read error. The rearrangement joins TRBV4-1 to TRBJ2-7; 8 bases fit TRBD2. The CDR3 is made up of 14 amino acids. Germline V lookup: CDR1 MGHRA, CDR2 YSYEKL. This CDR3 is CAGSQDRGGDEQYF. CDR3 in DNA: TGCGCCGGCAGCCAAGATCGGGGGGGAGACGAGCAGTACTTC.